Below, 13 T cell receptor beta chains from the same sample are listed, as sequenced in a study of memory CD4+ T cells and cytomegalovirus serostatus. The sort gate was single viable CD3+CD4+CD8-CD45RO+ cells for memory CD4+ T cells. Generated by immunoSEQ multiplex PCR, the TCRdb table keeps only in-frame clones and is missing some. Here the sample spans tens of thousands of clones, about 71% being singletons. The sample consisted of memory CD4+ T cells from blood. Receptors originate from an adult in good health and CMV-seronegative.

The chain couples TRBV5-1 to TRBJ2-3; TRBD1 is a possible D gene (6 bases). V lost 4 bases to trimming and J lost 5 bases, with 14 bases between them. The V gene's germline CDR1 is SGHRS and CDR2 YFSETQ. The CDR3 spans 14 residues. As DNA, the CDR3 is TGCGCCAGCAGCACATTCAACAGGGAAGATACGCAGTATTTT. It encodes CASSTFNREDTQYF.

The J gene is TRBJ1-5, the V gene TRBV19; D is undetermined. Germline V lookup: CDR1 LNHDA, CDR2 SQIVND (reference sequence). Deletions cut 10 bases from V and 2 bases from J, with 18 bases between. The CDR3 loop spans 15 amino acids. The CDR3 is CATSRRVDGNQPQHF. Here the CDR3 DNA reads TGTGCCACCAGCAGAAGAGTAGATGGCAATCAGCCCCAGCATTTT.

The chain carries TRBV7-2 and TRBJ2-3; D possibly corresponds to TRBD2 (5 bases). The V end was cut by 1 base, the J end by 7 bases, with 6 bases between. This CDR3 is built from 12 residues. CDR1 is SGHTA, CDR2 FQGNSA, per germline. The CDR3 DNA is TGTGCCAGCAGCTTAGGAGGGTATACGCAGTATTTT. Protein product: CASSLGGYTQYF.

The chain couples TRBV30 to TRBJ2-7; TRBD2 matches at 12 bases. The CDR3 is 15 amino acids. After removal of 5 bases from V and 0 bases from J, the junction contained 5 bases not matched to a gene. CDR1 and CDR2 (germline): GTSNPN, SVGIG (reference sequence). For the CDR3, the DNA is TGTGCCTGGCGAAAGACTAGCGGGGGCTCCTACGAGCAGTACTTC. Its protein product is CAWRKTSGGSYEQYF.

The chain employs TRBV25-1 and TRBJ1-3; D is undetermined. Germline V gene sequence: CDR1 MGHDK, CDR2 SYGVNS. With 1 base removed from V and 1 base from J, the gap between germline ends came to 2 bases. This CDR3 is 13 amino acids long. The chain's CDR3 is CASSEWSGNTIYF. CDR3 bases: TGTGCCAGCAGTGAATGGTCTGGAAACACCATATATTTT.

This clone was seen more than once but under ten times. CDR3 sequence (DNA): TGTGCCAGCAGCTTAATTTCAGACAGCAATCAGCCCCAGCATTTT. Its translation: CASSLISDSNQPQHF. The chain joins TRBV7-2 to TRBJ1-5; D is ambiguous. CDR1 is SGHTA and CDR2 is FQGNSA in the germline V gene. The V and J ends lost 2 bases and 1 base respectively, with 9 bases between them. This CDR3 comprises 15 residues.

CDR3 DNA sequence: TGTGCCAGCAGTGCCCCCCTCGGATGGAACACTGAAGCTTTCTTT. Translated, it gives CASSAPLGWNTEAFF. The chain links TRBV28 to TRBJ1-1; D is unresolved. Germline V lookup: CDR1 MDHEN, CDR2 SYDVKM. The V end lost 5 bases, the J end lost 1 base, and 14 bases lay between the germline ends. The CDR3 contains 15 residues. Drawing the rest from reference TRBV28 and TRBJ1-1, the complete variable domain is DVKVTQSSRYLVKRTGEKVFLECVQDMDHENMFWYRQDPGLGLRLIYFSYDVKMKEKGDIPEGYSVSREKKERFSLILESASTNQTSMYLCASSAPLGWNTEAFFGQGTRLTVV.

This chain joins TRBV5-6 and TRBJ2-2; no clear D gene. V was clipped by 3 bases and J by 3 bases, with 0 bases between them. The CDR3 runs 11 residues. Germline CDR1 reads SGHDT; CDR2 reads YYEEEE. The CDR3 DNA sequence: TGTGCCAGCAGCTACACCGGGGAGCTGTTTTTT. It encodes CASSYTGELFF.

The V and J genes are TRBV5-1 and TRBJ2-2, with a possible D match to TRBD1 (8 bases). The germline V gene encodes CDR1 SGHRS and CDR2 YFSETQ. CDR3 length equals 15 residues. Trimming removed 0 bases at V and 5 bases at J, with 11 bases between. The CDR3 DNA follows: TGCGCCAGCAGCTTGGTACAGGGGGGGACCGGGGAGCTGTTTTTT. As protein: CASSLVQGGTGELFF. Using reference TRBV5-1 and TRBJ2-2 for the parts outside the CDR3, the full variable domain is KAGVTQTPRYLIKTRGQQVTLSCSPISGHRSVSWYQQTPGQGLQFLFEYFSETQRNKGNFPGRFSGRQFSNSRSEMNVSTLELGDSALYLCASSLVQGGTGELFFGEGSRLTVL.

V gene TRBV6-5 combines with J gene TRBJ2-3; a possible D gene is TRBD2 (5 bases). The length of the CDR3 is 13 residues. Trimming stripped 5 bases from V and 10 bases from J, with 16 bases between. Germline values: CDR1 MNHEY, CDR2 SVGAGI. The DNA for the CDR3 is TGTGCCAGCAGTAAAGGGCCGGGAAGGGCGCAGTATTTT. Translating gives CASSKGPGRAQYF.

This clone was observed a few times. This chain uses TRBV2 with TRBJ1-2; a weak D match, TRBD1 (5 bases). V lost 5 bases and J 5 bases, leaving 15 bases between the germline ends. CDR1 and CDR2 (germline): SNHLY, FYNNEI. The CDR3 length is 14 residues. CDR3 DNA: TGTGCCAGCAGTCACAAGGAGGGACGATATGGCTACACCTTC. It is translated as CASSHKEGRYGYTF.

This clone was observed a handful of times. The V call is TRBV27, the J call TRBJ1-2; D ambiguous. The V end lost 2 bases, the J end lost 0 bases, and 4 bases lay between the germline ends. In germline, CDR1 is MNHEY, CDR2 SMNVEV (reference sequence). CDR3 length equals 13 residues. In DNA form, the CDR3 reads TGTGCCAGCAGTTTAGACCCTAACTATGGCTACACCTTC. Translating gives CASSLDPNYGYTF.

V usage is TRBV7-9 and J usage is TRBJ1-1, with D uncertain. This CDR3 comprises 11 residues. Germline V gene data show CDR1 as SEHNR and CDR2 as FQNEAQ (reference sequence). The V end was cut by 8 bases, the J end by 1 base, with 5 bases between. This CDR3 reads CASGENTEAFF. CDR3 bases: TGTGCCAGCGGGGAGAACACTGAAGCTTTCTTT.